These 2 T cell receptor beta chains share one sample of origin, sequenced in a study of cytomegalovirus exposure and HLA in healthy donors. Produced via immunoSEQ multiplex PCR; TCRdb's table is partial and in-frame only. Here the sample spans some 260,000 clones, roughly nine tenths being singletons. Sequences were obtained from PBMCs. Source of these receptors: a man aged 18 to 30 in good health and CMV-seropositive.

The V gene is TRBV4-1, the J gene TRBJ2-3; 9 bases match TRBD1. The germline V gene encodes CDR1 MGHRA and CDR2 YSYEKL. V was clipped by 3 bases and J by 4 bases; unmatched bases: 8. The CDR3 consists of 16 residues. CDR3 sequence (DNA): TGCGCCAGCAGCCACCGGGACAGGGTTTTTGCAGATACGCAGTATTTT. It translates to CASSHRDRVFADTQYF.

This chain links TRBV28 with TRBJ2-7; D uncertain. Trimming shortened V by 2 bases and J by 5 bases, and 4 bases separated the two germline ends. Per germline, CDR1 MDHEN and CDR2 SYDVKM. The CDR3 runs 11 residues. Here the CDR3 reads CASSLRDEQYF. CDR3 coding DNA: TGTGCCAGCAGTTTACGCGACGAGCAGTACTTC.